A single sample gave rise to the 12 T cell receptor beta chains below, sequenced in a study of T cell changes during pregnancy in multiple sclerosis. Some clones are missing from TCRdb's copy, which holds only in-frame ones; the method was immunoSEQ multiplex PCR. The repertoire has tens of thousands of clones, nearly 95% of them found once; the top ten carry 0.85%. The starting material was peripheral blood, obtained in the first trimester of pregnancy. The source is a female donor with multiple sclerosis, enrolled in a pregnancy study.

The chain uses TRBV6-4 and TRBJ2-5; D call uncertain. The CDR3 length is 11 residues. Trimming cost V 7 bases and J 3 bases, with 6 bases left between them. CDR1 is MRHNA, CDR2 SNTAGT, per germline. For the CDR3, the DNA is TGTGCCAGCATCGTTGAAGAGACCCAGTACTTC. It specifies CASIVEETQYF.

A single count supports this clone. The chain is built from TRBV28 and TRBJ2-5; 10 bases fit TRBD2. V shed 5 bases, J shed 2 bases, and the junction held 8 bases outside the gene matches. The CDR3 runs to 16 residues. Germline V gives CDR1 MDHEN, CDR2 SYDVKM. CDR3 in amino acids: CASSLGLAATQETQYF. Written as DNA, the CDR3 is TGTGCCAGCAGTCTCGGACTAGCGGCGACGCAAGAGACCCAGTACTTC.

This sequence joins TRBV4-3 and TRBJ1-1; 8 bases align to TRBD1. The V gene end was trimmed by 0 bases and the J gene end by 1 base; junction bases not matched to a gene: 7. The CDR3 runs 17 residues. CDR1 LGHNA and CDR2 YSLEER come from the germline V gene. The CDR3 DNA sequence: TGCGCCAGCAGCCAAGATTCACAGGGGGGGGCGAACACTGAAGCTTTCTTT. It encodes CASSQDSQGGANTEAFF.

The rearrangement joins TRBV18 to TRBJ2-1; D is perhaps TRBD1 (6 bases). V lost 3 bases to trimming and J lost 2 bases, with 14 bases between them. This CDR3 has 16 amino acids. CDR1 is KGHSH and CDR2 is LQKENI in the germline V gene. CDR3 nucleotide sequence: TGTGCCAGCTCACCTCTGGCAGGGACACCCTACAATGAGCAGTTCTTC. This codes for CASSPLAGTPYNEQFF.

The chain links TRBV6-5 to TRBJ1-6, with D unclear. CDR1 is MNHEY and CDR2 is SVGAGI in the germline V gene. The CDR3 runs to 15 residues. V was pared by 8 bases and J by 1 base, with 12 bases between. The CDR3 sequence: CASATRRSYNSPLHF. In nucleotides, the CDR3 is TGTGCCAGCGCCACCCGCAGGTCCTATAATTCACCCCTCCACTTT.

The chain joins TRBV7-2 to TRBJ2-3, with D perhaps matching TRBD1 (6 bases). Trimming removed 0 bases at V and 2 bases at J, with 6 bases between. Germline assignment: CDR1 SGHTA and CDR2 FQGNSA. The CDR3 length is 14 residues. The CDR3 bases are TGTGCCAGCAGCTTAGCGGGGGCCACAGATACGCAGTATTTT. This translates into CASSLAGATDTQYF.

The chain links TRBV5-4 to TRBJ2-1, with a possible D match to TRBD2 (7 bases). The CDR3 length is 16 residues. Germline V gene sequence: CDR1 SGHNT, CDR2 YYREEE (reference sequence). The V and J ends lost 1 base and 7 bases respectively, with 18 bases between them. CDR3 in amino acids: CASSLSRGAQKNEQFF. The CDR3 DNA sequence: TGTGCCAGCAGCTTGAGTCGGGGGGCCCAGAAGAATGAGCAGTTCTTC. The full variable domain, its missing parts supplied by reference TRBV5-4 and TRBJ2-1, is ETGVTQSPTHLIKTRGQQVTLRCSSQSGHNTVSWYQQALGQGPQFIFQYYREEENGRGNFPPRFSGLQFPNYSSELNVNALELDDSALYLCASSLSRGAQKNEQFFGPGTRLTVL.

V and J are TRBV18 and TRBJ1-5, with D possibly matching TRBD1 (6 bases). Germline V CDR1 and CDR2: KGHSH, LQKENI. V was clipped by 1 base and J by 7 bases, with 20 bases between them. This CDR3 region has 17 residues. The CDR3 sequence is CASSPRGQGAWMQPQHF. CDR3 nucleotides: TGTGCCAGCTCACCACGGGGGCAGGGTGCCTGGATGCAGCCCCAGCATTTT.

The chain is built from TRBV5-4 and TRBJ2-7; D perhaps matches TRBD1 (5 bases). V lost 0 bases and J 5 bases, leaving 9 bases between the germline ends. The CDR3 spans 13 residues. Germline-derived CDR1 and CDR2 are SGHNT and YYREEE (reference sequence). CDR3 coding DNA: TGTGCCAGCAGCTTGGACAGGAACCACGAGCAGTACTTC. Protein sequence: CASSLDRNHEQYF.

This clone occurred a few times. This chain joins TRBV6-5 and TRBJ2-7, with 10 bases that match TRBD1. The trim removed 2 bases at V and 2 bases at J, leaving 3 bases unmatched. This CDR3 is 15 amino acids long. CDR1 and CDR2 from the germline V gene are MNHEY and SVGAGI. The CDR3 loop reads CASSYADRGPYEQYF. CDR3 DNA: TGTGCCAGCAGTTACGCCGACAGGGGGCCCTACGAGCAGTACTTC.

The rearrangement uses TRBV30 and TRBJ1-5; 7 nucleotides agree with TRBD1. The CDR3 runs 18 residues. In germline, CDR1 is GTSNPN, CDR2 SVGIG (reference sequence). Trimming removed 1 base from V and 0 bases from J; junction bases left unmatched: 12. CDR3 DNA: TGTGCCTGGAGTGAGCCCAGGGGGGCAGGGCATAGCAATCAGCCCCAGCATTTT. It is translated as CAWSEPRGAGHSNQPQHF.

CDR3 protein: CAISLAGGRETQYF. CDR3 DNA: TGTGCCATCAGTTTAGCGGGGGGGCGTGAGACCCAGTACTTC. The genes are TRBV10-3 and TRBJ2-5; 11 bases match TRBD2. CDR3 size: 14 residues. Looked up from germline, CDR1 is ENHRY and CDR2 is SYGVKD. Losses at the gene ends were 5 bases for V and 5 bases for J; bases not matched to a gene: 4.